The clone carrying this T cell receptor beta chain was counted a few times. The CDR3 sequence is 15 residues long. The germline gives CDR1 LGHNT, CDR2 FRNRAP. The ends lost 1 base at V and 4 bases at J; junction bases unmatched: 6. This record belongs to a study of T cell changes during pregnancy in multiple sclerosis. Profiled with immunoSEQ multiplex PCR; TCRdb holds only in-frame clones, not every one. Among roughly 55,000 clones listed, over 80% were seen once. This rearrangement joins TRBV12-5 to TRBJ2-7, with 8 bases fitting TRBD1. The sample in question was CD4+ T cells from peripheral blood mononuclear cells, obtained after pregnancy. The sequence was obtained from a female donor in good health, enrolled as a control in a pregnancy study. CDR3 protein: CASGLGTGLGYEQYF. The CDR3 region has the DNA TGTGCTAGTGGTTTGGGGACAGGGTTGGGGTACGAGCAGTACTTC.